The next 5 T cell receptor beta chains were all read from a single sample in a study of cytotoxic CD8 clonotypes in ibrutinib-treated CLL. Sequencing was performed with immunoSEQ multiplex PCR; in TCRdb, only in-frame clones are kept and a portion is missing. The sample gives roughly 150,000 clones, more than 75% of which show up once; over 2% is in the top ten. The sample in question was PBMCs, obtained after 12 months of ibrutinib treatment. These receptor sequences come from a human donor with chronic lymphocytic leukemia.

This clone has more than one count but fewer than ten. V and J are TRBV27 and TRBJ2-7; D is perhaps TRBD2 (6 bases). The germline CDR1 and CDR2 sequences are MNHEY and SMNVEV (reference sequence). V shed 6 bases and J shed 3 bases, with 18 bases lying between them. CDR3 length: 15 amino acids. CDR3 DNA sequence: TGTGCCAGCAGCAGCTGGGGCGGGGAGAACTACGAGCAGTACTTC. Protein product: CASSSWGGENYEQYF.

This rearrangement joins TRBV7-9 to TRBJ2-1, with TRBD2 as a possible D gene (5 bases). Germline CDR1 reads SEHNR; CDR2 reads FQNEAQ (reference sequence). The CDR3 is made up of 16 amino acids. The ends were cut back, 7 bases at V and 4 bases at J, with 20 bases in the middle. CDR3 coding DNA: TGTGCCAGCACCGACTACCTTTTAGCAACATACAATGAGCAGTTCTTC. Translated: CASTDYLLATYNEQFF.

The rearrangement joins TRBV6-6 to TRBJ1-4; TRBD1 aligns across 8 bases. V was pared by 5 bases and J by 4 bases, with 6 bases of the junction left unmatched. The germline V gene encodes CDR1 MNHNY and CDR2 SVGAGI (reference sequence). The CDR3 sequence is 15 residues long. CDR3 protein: CASSARGLGNEKLFF. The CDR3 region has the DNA TGTGCCAGCAGTGCCAGGGGGCTGGGTAATGAAAAACTGTTTTTT.

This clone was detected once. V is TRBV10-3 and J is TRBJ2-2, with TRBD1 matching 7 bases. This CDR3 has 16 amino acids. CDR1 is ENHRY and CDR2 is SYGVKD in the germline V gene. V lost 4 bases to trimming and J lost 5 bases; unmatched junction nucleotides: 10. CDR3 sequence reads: CAISAAATGSTGELFF. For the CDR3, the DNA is TGTGCCATCAGTGCGGCCGCGACAGGGAGTACCGGGGAGCTGTTTTTT.

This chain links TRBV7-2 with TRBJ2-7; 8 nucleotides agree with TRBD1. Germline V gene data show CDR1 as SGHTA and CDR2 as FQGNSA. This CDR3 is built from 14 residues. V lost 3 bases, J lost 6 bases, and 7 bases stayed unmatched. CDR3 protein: CASSFSNRGSEQYF. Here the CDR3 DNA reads TGTGCCAGCAGCTTCTCCAACAGGGGGAGCGAGCAGTACTTC.